Listed below are T cell receptor beta chains from one sample, sequenced in a study of human T cells and chemical hapten exposure. TCRdb ran MiXCR on the RACE reads and lists one entry per CDR3 protein. This table has about 70,000 distinct CDR3 sequences, approximately 11% appearing once. Source: whole blood, taken in connection with sensitization to the hapten diphenylcyclopropenone (DPC). The receptors stem from a woman in her fifties or sixties with alopecia areata. Some clones in this sample may be carry-over from other donors' samples. Both conserved end residues are part of each CDR3. The order of the fields is clone size, D gene, J gene, V gene, CDR3 DNA, CDR3 protein. The D gene is left open where the match is weak. Size tells how often a clone was seen (once, few, many) or the class of an expanded clone, and some rows leave it out.

size: many
D: NA
J: TRBJ2-5
V: TRBV7-2
DNA: TGTGCCAGCAGCTTAACCCGGACTCGTCAAGAGACCCAGTACTTC
CDR3: CASSLTRTRQETQYF

size: few
D: TRBD2
J: TRBJ2-1
V: TRBV7-9
DNA: TGTGCCAGCAGCCCCCCGGGGGGGCAATTTGGTGAGCAGTTCTTC
CDR3: CASSPPGGQFGEQFF

size: NA
D: TRBD2
J: TRBJ2-1
V: TRBV20-1
DNA: TGCAGTGCCAGGCTGGCGGGGGACTACAATGAGCAGTTCTTC
CDR3: CSARLAGDYNEQFF

size: NA
D: NA
J: TRBJ2-5
V: TRBV11-2
DNA: TGTGCCAGCAGCTTAATCTTCAATGGACCGAACCAAGAGACCCAGTACTTC
CDR3: CASSLIFNGPNQETQYF

size: many
D: TRBD1
J: TRBJ1-1
V: TRBV18
DNA: TGTGCCAGCTTCGGGACAGGGGCCATGAACACTGAAGCTTTCTTT
CDR3: CASFGTGAMNTEAFF

size: few
D: NA
J: TRBJ2-2
V: TRBV30
DNA: TGTGCCTGGAGTGCAAGATACACCGGGGAGCTGTTTTTT
CDR3: CAWSARYTGELFF

size: few
D: TRBD1
J: TRBJ1-5
V: TRBV6-5
DNA: TGTGCCAGCAGTTACACGACAGGGACTGATCAGCCCCAGCATTTT
CDR3: CASSYTTGTDQPQHF

size: many
D: NA
J: TRBJ1-3
V: TRBV3-1
DNA: TGTGCCAGCAGTCTAGGACTGGCCTCTGGAAACGGCATATATTTT
CDR3: CASSLGLASGNGIYF

size: many
D: NA
J: TRBJ2-3
V: TRBV7-6
DNA: TGTGCCAGCAGCTTAGTAGACAGCACAGATACGCAGTATTTT
CDR3: CASSLVDSTDTQYF

size: many
D: NA
J: TRBJ2-3
V: TRBV30
DNA: TGTGCCTGGAGTCCACTTGGCGCTCGTTCAGATACGCAGTATTTT
CDR3: CAWSPLGARSDTQYF

size: many
D: NA
J: TRBJ1-3
V: TRBV11-2
DNA: TGTGCCAGCAGCCGTCCAGGGGCCTACCCAAACACCATATATTTT
CDR3: CASSRPGAYPNTIYF

size: NA
D: TRBD2
J: TRBJ2-1
V: TRBV18
DNA: TGTGCCAGCTCCCCGGGGGGGGAGCTAGCGGGAGGCCAATACAATGAGCAGTTCTTC
CDR3: CASSPGGELAGGQYNEQFF

size: many
D: TRBD2
J: TRBJ2-3
V: TRBV29-1
DNA: TGCAGCGTTGATTTGGGGAGGGGCACAGATACGCAGTATTTT
CDR3: CSVDLGRGTDTQYF

size: NA
D: NA
J: TRBJ2-7
V: TRBV20-1
DNA: TGCAGTGCTAGCGCGTCCTACGAGCAGTACTTC
CDR3: CSASASYEQYF

size: NA
D: NA
J: TRBJ2-2
V: TRBV11-2
DNA: TGTGCCAGCAGCTTAGGCGGGAACCCCACCGGGGAGCTGTTTTTT
CDR3: CASSLGGNPTGELFF

size: NA
D: NA
J: TRBJ2-1
V: TRBV12-3/TRBV12-4
DNA: TGTGCCAGCAGTTCGACAGAGCACAATGAGCAGTTCTTC
CDR3: CASSSTEHNEQFF

size: few
D: NA
J: TRBJ2-1
V: TRBV7-2
DNA: TGTGCCAGCAGCTTAGCCCCGAAGCCCGAGCAGTTCTTC
CDR3: CASSLAPKPEQFF

size: many
D: NA
J: TRBJ2-5
V: TRBV7-9
DNA: TGTGCCAGCAGCTTAGCGGGGGGCCCGGGGACCCAGTACTTC
CDR3: CASSLAGGPGTQYF

size: many
D: NA
J: TRBJ2-1
V: TRBV6-2/TRBV6-3
DNA: TGTGCCAGCAGGCGGGCCGGGGTCTCCTACAATGAGCAGTTCTTC
CDR3: CASRRAGVSYNEQFF

size: NA
D: NA
J: TRBJ2-5
V: TRBV11-1
DNA: TGTGCCAGCCTGGCGGGGGAGACCCAGTACTTC
CDR3: CASLAGETQYF

size: many
D: NA
J: TRBJ1-6
V: TRBV14
DNA: TGTGCCAGCAGCCAAGGCAGACAGAATTCACCCCTCCACTTT
CDR3: CASSQGRQNSPLHF

size: many
D: NA
J: TRBJ2-5
V: TRBV23-1
DNA: TGCGCCAGCAGTCAATCAATCATAGAAAGGCCGGAGACCCAGTACTTC
CDR3: CASSQSIIERPETQYF

size: few
D: NA
J: TRBJ1-6
V: TRBV25-1
DNA: TGTGCCAGCAGTGAATCCCAGGGGAACATATTTTCACCCCTCCACTTT
CDR3: CASSESQGNIFSPLHF

size: many
D: TRBD1
J: TRBJ1-2
V: TRBV6-2/TRBV6-3
DNA: TGTGCCAGCAGATCCGCAGCAGGGGGCGCCGACTATGGCTACACCTTC
CDR3: CASRSAAGGADYGYTF

size: NA
D: NA
J: TRBJ1-1
V: TRBV5-4
DNA: TGTGCCAGCAGCTTGGCCGGCTTAATGAACACTGAAGCTTTCTTT
CDR3: CASSLAGLMNTEAFF

size: NA
D: NA
J: TRBJ1-1
V: TRBV29-1
DNA: TGCAGCGGAATACGAGACCCAAACACTGAAGCTTTCTTT
CDR3: CSGIRDPNTEAFF

size: NA
D: NA
J: TRBJ1-2
V: TRBV9
DNA: TGTGCCAGCAGCGCGGGACTTATCAATCGCTACACCTTC
CDR3: CASSAGLINRYTF

size: NA
D: TRBD2
J: TRBJ2-5
V: TRBV20-1
DNA: TGCAGTGCCCTGGGGCCGAGGACTAGCGGGGGGGCAGAGACCCAGTACTTC
CDR3: CSALGPRTSGGAETQYF

size: few
D: NA
J: TRBJ1-2
V: TRBV27
DNA: TGTGCCAGCAGTTTAGACAGATGGGGCGGCTACACCTTC
CDR3: CASSLDRWGGYTF

size: few
D: TRBD2
J: TRBJ2-1
V: TRBV7-6
DNA: TGTGCCAGCAGCAATCCTCGGGGGGGCGAATCCTACAATGAGCAGTTCTTC
CDR3: CASSNPRGGESYNEQFF

size: many
D: NA
J: TRBJ2-7
V: TRBV7-3
DNA: TGTGCCAGCAGCCCCCGTGGGGCGGGGGCCTTATACGAGCAGTACTTC
CDR3: CASSPRGAGALYEQYF

size: many
D: TRBD1
J: TRBJ1-1
V: TRBV6-1
DNA: TGTGCCACCAGGGGACAGGGCAGTAGAGACTTT
CDR3: CATRGQGSRDF

size: many
D: TRBD1
J: TRBJ2-5
V: TRBV28
DNA: TGTGCCAGCAGTTACGGACAGGGGGCTCGTGAGACCCAGTACTTC
CDR3: CASSYGQGARETQYF

size: many
D: NA
J: TRBJ1-4
V: TRBV4-3
DNA: TGCGCCAGCAGCCATGGACATTCTGAGTTTAATGAAAAACTGTTTTTT
CDR3: CASSHGHSEFNEKLFF

size: few
D: NA
J: TRBJ2-1
V: TRBV20-1
DNA: TGCAGTGCTACTAGCGATAACAATGAGCAGTTCTTC
CDR3: CSATSDNNEQFF

size: many
D: TRBD1
J: TRBJ1-2
V: TRBV6-5
DNA: TGTGCCAGTCGACAGGGGGACCTGAGAAGCTATGGCTACACCTTC
CDR3: CASRQGDLRSYGYTF

size: many
D: TRBD1
J: TRBJ1-2
V: TRBV29-1
DNA: TGCAGCGTTGATGGACAGGGGGCTAATGGCTACACCTTC
CDR3: CSVDGQGANGYTF

size: NA
D: TRBD1
J: TRBJ2-2
V: TRBV3-1
DNA: TGTGCCAGCAGCGCTCCGGGACAGGAGCTTCCCGGGGAGCTGTTTTTT
CDR3: CASSAPGQELPGELFF

size: few
D: TRBD1
J: TRBJ2-1
V: TRBV28
DNA: TGTGCCAGCAGTTCCCCAGGGAGACAGGGGACCCACAATGAGCAGTTCTTC
CDR3: CASSSPGRQGTHNEQFF

size: NA
D: TRBD2
J: TRBJ2-1
V: TRBV7-2
DNA: TGTGCCAGCAGCACAGGGACTAGCGGGGAGACTAATGAGCAGTTCTTC
CDR3: CASSTGTSGETNEQFF

size: NA
D: TRBD2
J: TRBJ2-1
V: TRBV12-3/TRBV12-4
DNA: TGTGCCAGCAGTTTAGCGGGGACTAGTCACGTGCAGTTCTTC
CDR3: CASSLAGTSHVQFF

size: NA
D: TRBD1
J: TRBJ2-1
V: TRBV6-5
DNA: TGTGCCAGCAGGACAGGGTTGGACAATGAGCAGTTCTTC
CDR3: CASRTGLDNEQFF

size: few
D: NA
J: TRBJ2-1
V: TRBV29-1
DNA: TGCAGCGTTGCGAGTCACAATGAGCAGTTCTTC
CDR3: CSVASHNEQFF

size: many
D: TRBD1
J: TRBJ1-5
V: TRBV7-9
DNA: TGTGCCAGCAGCTCGGGACAGGGGAGCAATCAGCCCCAGCATTTT
CDR3: CASSSGQGSNQPQHF

size: many
D: TRBD1
J: TRBJ2-1
V: TRBV14
DNA: TGTGCCAGCAGCCAAGATGTCCGGGACAGCTACAATGAGCAGTTCTTC
CDR3: CASSQDVRDSYNEQFF

size: once
D: NA
J: TRBJ2-7
V: TRBV28
DNA: TGTGCCAGCAGCTTGGGGCCACGGCTCTACGAGCAGTACTTC
CDR3: CASSLGPRLYEQYF

size: few
D: NA
J: TRBJ2-1
V: TRBV30
DNA: TGTGCCTGGGGGACAACAAATGAGCAGTTCTTC
CDR3: CAWGTTNEQFF

size: many
D: NA
J: TRBJ2-6
V: TRBV7-9
DNA: TGTGCCAGCACCCCCGGGGGGGCCAACGTCCTGACTTTC
CDR3: CASTPGGANVLTF

size: many
D: TRBD1
J: TRBJ1-6
V: TRBV5-1
DNA: TGCGCCAGCAGCTTGGCCGACAGGGAAAGTTCACCCCTCCACTTT
CDR3: CASSLADRESSPLHF